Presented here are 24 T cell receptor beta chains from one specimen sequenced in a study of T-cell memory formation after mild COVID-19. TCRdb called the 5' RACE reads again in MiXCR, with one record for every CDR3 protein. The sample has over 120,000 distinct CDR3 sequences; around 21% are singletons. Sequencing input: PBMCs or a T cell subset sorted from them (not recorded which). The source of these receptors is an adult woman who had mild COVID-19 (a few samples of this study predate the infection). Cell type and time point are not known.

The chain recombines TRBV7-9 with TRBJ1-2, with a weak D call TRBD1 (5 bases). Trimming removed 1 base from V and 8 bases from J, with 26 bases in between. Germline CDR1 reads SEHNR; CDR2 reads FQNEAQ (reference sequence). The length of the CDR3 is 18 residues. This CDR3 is CASSLERGLGGSTFGYTF. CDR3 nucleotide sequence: TGTGCCAGCAGCTTAGAGCGGGGGTTGGGAGGAAGTACCTTCGGCTACACCTTC. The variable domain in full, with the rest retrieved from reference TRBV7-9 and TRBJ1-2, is DTGVSQNPRHKITKRGQNVTFRCDPISEHNRLYWYRQTLGQGPEFLTYFQNEAQLEKSRLLSDRFSAERPKGSFSTLEIQRTEQGDSAMYLCASSLERGLGGSTFGYTFGSGTRLTVV.

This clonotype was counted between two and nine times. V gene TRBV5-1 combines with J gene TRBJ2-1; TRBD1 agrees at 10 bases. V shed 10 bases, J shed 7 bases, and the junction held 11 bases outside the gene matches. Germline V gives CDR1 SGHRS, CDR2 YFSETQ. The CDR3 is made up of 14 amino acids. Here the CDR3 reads CACRTGGNTNEQFF. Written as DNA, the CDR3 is TGCGCCTGCCGGACAGGGGGGAATACAAATGAGCAGTTCTTC.

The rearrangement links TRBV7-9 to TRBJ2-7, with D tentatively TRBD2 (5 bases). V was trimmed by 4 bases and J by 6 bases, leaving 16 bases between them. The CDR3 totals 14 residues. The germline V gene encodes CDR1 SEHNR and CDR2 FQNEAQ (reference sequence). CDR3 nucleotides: TGTGCCAGCAGCTCCCAACGGGGTTGGAGCGAGCAGTACTTC. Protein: CASSSQRGWSEQYF.

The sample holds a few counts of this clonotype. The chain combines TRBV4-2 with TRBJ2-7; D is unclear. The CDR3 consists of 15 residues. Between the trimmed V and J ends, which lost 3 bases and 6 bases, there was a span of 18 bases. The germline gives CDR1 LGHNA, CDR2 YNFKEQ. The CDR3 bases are TGTGCCAGCAGCCAGTCAACCCAGGTTTCAGGCGAGCAGTACTTC. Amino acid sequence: CASSQSTQVSGEQYF.

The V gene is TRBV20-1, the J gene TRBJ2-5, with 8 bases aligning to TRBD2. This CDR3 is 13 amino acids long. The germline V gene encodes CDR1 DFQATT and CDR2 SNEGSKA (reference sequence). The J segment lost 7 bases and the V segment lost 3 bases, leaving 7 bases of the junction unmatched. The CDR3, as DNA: TGCAGTGCTAGGCGGGGGGAAGCGGGGACCCAGTACTTC. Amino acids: CSARRGEAGTQYF.

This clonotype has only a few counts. CDR3 sequence reads: CATSRGHDENIQYF. DNA for the CDR3: TGTGCCACCAGCAGAGGACATGACGAAAACATTCAGTACTTC. The chain combines TRBV15 with TRBJ2-4; unclear D gene. The CDR3 has 14 residues. The V gene's germline CDR1 is LNHNV and CDR2 YYDKDF (reference sequence). Trimming cost V 1 base and J 5 bases, with 9 bases left between them.

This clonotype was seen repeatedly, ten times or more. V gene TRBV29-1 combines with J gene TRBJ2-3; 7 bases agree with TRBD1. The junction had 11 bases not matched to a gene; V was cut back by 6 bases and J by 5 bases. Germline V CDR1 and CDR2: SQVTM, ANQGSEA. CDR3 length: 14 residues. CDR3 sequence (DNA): TGCAGCGTCCAGGGACAGCCAGATGGAGATACGCAGTATTTT. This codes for CSVQGQPDGDTQYF.

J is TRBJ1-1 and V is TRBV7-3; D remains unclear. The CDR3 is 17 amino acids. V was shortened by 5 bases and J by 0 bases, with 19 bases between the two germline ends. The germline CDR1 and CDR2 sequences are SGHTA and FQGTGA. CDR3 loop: CASSAHQLGSMNTEAFF. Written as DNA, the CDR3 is TGTGCCAGCAGCGCGCATCAACTGGGATCCATGAACACTGAAGCTTTCTTT.

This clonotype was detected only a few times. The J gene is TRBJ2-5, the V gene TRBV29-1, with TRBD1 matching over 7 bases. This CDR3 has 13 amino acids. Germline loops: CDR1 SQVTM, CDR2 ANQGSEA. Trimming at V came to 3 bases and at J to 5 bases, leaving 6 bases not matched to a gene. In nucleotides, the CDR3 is TGCAGCGTTGAGGGACAGCCGGGGGAGACCCAGTACTTC. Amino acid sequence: CSVEGQPGETQYF.

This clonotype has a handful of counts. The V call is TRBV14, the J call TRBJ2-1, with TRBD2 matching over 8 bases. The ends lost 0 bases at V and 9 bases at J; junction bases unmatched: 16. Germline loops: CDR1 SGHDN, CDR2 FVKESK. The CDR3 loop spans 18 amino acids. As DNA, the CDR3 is TGTGCCAGCAGCCAAGATCGCAGCGGGGGCCACAAGTGGGGTGAGCAGTTCTTC. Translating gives CASSQDRSGGHKWGEQFF.

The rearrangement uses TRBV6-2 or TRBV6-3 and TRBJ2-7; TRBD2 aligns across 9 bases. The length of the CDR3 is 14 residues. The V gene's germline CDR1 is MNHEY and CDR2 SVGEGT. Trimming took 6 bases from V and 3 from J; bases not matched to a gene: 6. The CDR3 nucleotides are TGTGCCAGCAGGACCGGGACTAGCAGCTACGAGCAGTACTTC. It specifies CASRTGTSSYEQYF.

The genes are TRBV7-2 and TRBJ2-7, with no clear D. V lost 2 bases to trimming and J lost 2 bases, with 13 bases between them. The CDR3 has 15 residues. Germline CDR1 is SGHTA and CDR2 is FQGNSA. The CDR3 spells CASSLTSTGAYEQYF. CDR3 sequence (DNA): TGTGCCAGCAGCTTAACCTCGACTGGCGCCTACGAGCAGTACTTC. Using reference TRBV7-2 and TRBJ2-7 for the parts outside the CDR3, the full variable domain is GAGVSQSPSNKVTEKGKDVELRCDPISGHTALYWYRQSLGQGLEFLIYFQGNSAPDKSGLPSDRFSAERTGGSVSTLTIQRTQQEDSAVYLCASSLTSTGAYEQYFGPGTRLTVT.

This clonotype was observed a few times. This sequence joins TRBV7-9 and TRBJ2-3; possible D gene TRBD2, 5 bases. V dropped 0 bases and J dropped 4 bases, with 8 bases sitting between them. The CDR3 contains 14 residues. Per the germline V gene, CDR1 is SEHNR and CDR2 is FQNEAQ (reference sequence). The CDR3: CASSLALRADTQYF. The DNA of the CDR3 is TGTGCCAGCAGCTTAGCGCTGAGGGCAGATACGCAGTATTTT.

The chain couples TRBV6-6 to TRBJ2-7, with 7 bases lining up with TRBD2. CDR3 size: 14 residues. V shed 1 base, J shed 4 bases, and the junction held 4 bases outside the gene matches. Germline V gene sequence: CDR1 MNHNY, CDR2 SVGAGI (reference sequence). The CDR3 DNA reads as TGTGCCAGCAGTTACTGGGCGGGGGAATACGAGCAGTACTTC. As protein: CASSYWAGEYEQYF.

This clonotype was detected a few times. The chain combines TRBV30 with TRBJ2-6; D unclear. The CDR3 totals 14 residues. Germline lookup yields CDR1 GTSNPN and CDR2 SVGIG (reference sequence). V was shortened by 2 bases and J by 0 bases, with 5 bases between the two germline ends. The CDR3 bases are TGTGCCTGGAGTAGGAGCTCTGGGGCCAACGTCCTGACTTTC. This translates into CAWSRSSGANVLTF.

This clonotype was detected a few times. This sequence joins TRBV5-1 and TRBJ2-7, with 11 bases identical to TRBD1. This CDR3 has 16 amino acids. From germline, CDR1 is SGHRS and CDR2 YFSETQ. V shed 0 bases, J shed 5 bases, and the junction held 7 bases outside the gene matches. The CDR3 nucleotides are TGCGCCAGCAGCTTGGACGGACAGGGGGCTAATGACGAGCAGTACTTC. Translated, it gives CASSLDGQGANDEQYF.

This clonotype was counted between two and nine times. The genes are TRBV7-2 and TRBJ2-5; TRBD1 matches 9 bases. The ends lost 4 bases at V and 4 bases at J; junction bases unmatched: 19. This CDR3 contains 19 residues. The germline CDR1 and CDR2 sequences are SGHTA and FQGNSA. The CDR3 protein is CASSSPPGQGGLRGETQYF. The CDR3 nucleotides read TGTGCCAGCAGCTCTCCACCGGGACAGGGTGGTCTTCGTGGAGAGACCCAGTACTTC. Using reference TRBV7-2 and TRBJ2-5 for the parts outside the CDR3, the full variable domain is GAGVSQSPSNKVTEKGKDVELRCDPISGHTALYWYRQSLGQGLEFLIYFQGNSAPDKSGLPSDRFSAERTGGSVSTLTIQRTQQEDSAVYLCASSSPPGQGGLRGETQYFGPGTRLLVL.

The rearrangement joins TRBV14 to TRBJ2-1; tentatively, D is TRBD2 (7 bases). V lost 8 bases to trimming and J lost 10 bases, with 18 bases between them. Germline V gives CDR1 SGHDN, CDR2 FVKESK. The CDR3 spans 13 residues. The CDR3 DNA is TGTGCCAGCGCGGGGGCCCCGGCTGGCGAGCAGTTCTTC. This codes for CASAGAPAGEQFF.

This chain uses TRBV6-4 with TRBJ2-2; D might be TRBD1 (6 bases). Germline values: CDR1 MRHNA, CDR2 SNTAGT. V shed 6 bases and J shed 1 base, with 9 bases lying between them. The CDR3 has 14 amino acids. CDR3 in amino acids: CASSHRVNTGELFF. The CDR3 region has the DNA TGTGCCAGCAGCCACAGGGTGAACACCGGGGAGCTGTTTTTT.

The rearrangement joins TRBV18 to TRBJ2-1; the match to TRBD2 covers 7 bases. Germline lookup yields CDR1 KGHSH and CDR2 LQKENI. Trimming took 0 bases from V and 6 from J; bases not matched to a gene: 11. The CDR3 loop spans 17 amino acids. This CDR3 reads CASSPPQLATYRNEQFF. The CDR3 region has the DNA TGTGCCAGCTCACCACCCCAACTAGCGACCTACCGCAATGAGCAGTTCTTC.

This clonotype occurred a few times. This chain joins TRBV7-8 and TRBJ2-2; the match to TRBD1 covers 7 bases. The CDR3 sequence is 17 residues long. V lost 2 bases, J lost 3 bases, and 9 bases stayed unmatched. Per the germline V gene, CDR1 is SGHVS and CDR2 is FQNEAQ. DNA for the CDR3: TGTGCCAGCAGCTTACTGTGGGACAGTTTGGACACCGGGGAGCTGTTTTTT. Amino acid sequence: CASSLLWDSLDTGELFF. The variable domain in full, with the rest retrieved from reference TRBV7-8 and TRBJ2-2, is GAGVSQSPRYKVAKRGQDVALRCDPISGHVSLFWYQQALGQGPEFLTYFQNEAQLDKSGLPSDRFFAERPEGSVSTLKIQRTQQEDSAVYLCASSLLWDSLDTGELFFGEGSRLTVL.

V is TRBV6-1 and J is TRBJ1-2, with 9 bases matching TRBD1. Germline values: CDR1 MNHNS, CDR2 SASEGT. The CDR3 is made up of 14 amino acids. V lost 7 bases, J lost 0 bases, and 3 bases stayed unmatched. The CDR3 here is CASTRDRANYGYTF. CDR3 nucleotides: TGTGCCAGCACCCGGGACAGGGCTAACTATGGCTACACCTTC.

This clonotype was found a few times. The CDR3 here is CASSFGYDRGRSMDGYTF. CDR3 bases: TGTGCCAGCAGCTTCGGTTACGACAGGGGAAGATCTATGGATGGCTACACCTTC. The chain joins TRBV7-9 to TRBJ1-2; TRBD1 matches at 8 bases. The CDR3 is made up of 18 amino acids. V lost 3 bases, J lost 6 bases, and 18 bases stayed unmatched. CDR1 and CDR2 (germline): SEHNR, FQNEAQ (reference sequence).

CDR3 nucleotides: TGTGCCAGCAGCTTGAGCGCCTACGAGCAGTACTTC. It specifies CASSLSAYEQYF. This rearrangement joins TRBV11-2 to TRBJ2-7; no definite D call. V gave up 3 bases and J gave up 2 bases, with 5 bases separating them. The CDR3 totals 12 residues. In germline, CDR1 is SGHAT, CDR2 FQNNGV.